This T cell receptor (beta chain) derives from a study of CD4 T cells in relation to SARS-CoV-2 and coronaviruses. Before the COVID-19 pandemic, during about 2011-2018, CD4+ T cells were taken from unexposed donors. Trimming cost V 4 bases and J 2 bases, with 12 bases left between them. The CDR3 has 14 residues. Germline V lookup: CDR1 LNHDA, CDR2 SQIVND (reference sequence). General study results and limits: SARS-CoV-2-driven expansion was significantly weaker in crossreactive than monoreactive clones.

Naive and memory CD4+ T cell DNA was deep-sequenced without culture. This table comes from immunoSEQ multiplex PCR, and its TCRdb copy is limited to in-frame clones, with some not included. Among 55,000 to 70,000 clones listed, approximately 93% were seen once. Concerning this clone itself: Its antigen is unidentified.

Sequencing was performed on naive CD4+ T cells from PBMCs. The subset was: naive CD4+ T cells isolated by negative enrichment. The sequence was obtained from a human donor in good health. The chain employs TRBV19 and TRBJ2-7, with D perhaps TRBD1 or TRBD2 (5 bases each). The CDR3 protein is CASSTRDGAYEQYF. The CDR3 region has the DNA TGTGCCAGTAGTACCCGGGACGGAGCCTACGAGCAGTACTTC.